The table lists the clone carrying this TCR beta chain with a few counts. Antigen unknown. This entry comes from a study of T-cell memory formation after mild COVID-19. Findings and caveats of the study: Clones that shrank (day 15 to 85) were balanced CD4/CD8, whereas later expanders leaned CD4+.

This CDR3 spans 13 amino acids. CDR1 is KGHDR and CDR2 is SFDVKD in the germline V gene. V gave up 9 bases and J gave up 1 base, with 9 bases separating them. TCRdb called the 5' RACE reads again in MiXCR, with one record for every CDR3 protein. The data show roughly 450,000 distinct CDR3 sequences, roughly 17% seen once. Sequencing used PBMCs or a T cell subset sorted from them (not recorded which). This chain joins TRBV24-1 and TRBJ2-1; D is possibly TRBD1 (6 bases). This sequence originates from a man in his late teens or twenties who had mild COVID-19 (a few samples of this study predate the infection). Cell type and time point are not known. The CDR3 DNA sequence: TGTGCCACCTCAGGGGATTCCTACAATGAGCAGTTCTTC. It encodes CATSGDSYNEQFF.